This T cell receptor beta chain was retrieved from a study of T cell repertoires in cytomegalovirus infection. The CDR3 runs to 15 residues. Germline V gene lookup returns CDR1 SEHNR and CDR2 FQNEAQ (reference sequence). Trimming took 4 bases from V and 1 from J; bases not matched to a gene: 6. This clonotype was found many times. TCRdb processed the reads anew with MiXCR; each CDR3 protein has one entry. The sample has 200,000 to 300,000 distinct CDR3 sequences, roughly an eighth seen once; the top ten hold about 10%. V and J are TRBV7-9 and TRBJ1-1, with 7 bases fitting TRBD1. The source material was PBMCs. This clonotype originated in a human donor in good health (CMV status not recorded). Some clones in this sample may be carry-over from other donors' samples. The CDR3 DNA reads as TGTGCCAGCAGCTCCCAGGGGGGTACGAACACTGAAGCTTTCTTT. Protein product: CASSSQGGTNTEAFF.